These 4 T cell receptor beta chains originate from one sample sequenced in a study of early T cells in non-severe SARS-CoV-2 infection. TCRdb analysed the 5' RACE reads with MiXCR anew, one entry per CDR3 protein. The sample has 68,000 or so distinct CDR3 sequences; 12% are singletons. Sequencing used whole blood. The receptors stem from an adult who was a healthcare worker with PCR-confirmed SARS-CoV-2 infection or an uninfected control (not recorded which).

The CDR3 DNA reads as TGTGCCAGCAGCCAAGGAAGGGGGTCAAACATTCAGTACTTC. Its translation is CASSQGRGSNIQYF. This rearrangement joins TRBV14 to TRBJ2-4, with D tentatively TRBD1 (6 bases). V was trimmed by 1 base and J by 6 bases, leaving 10 bases between them. There are 14 residues in the CDR3. Germline V CDR1 and CDR2: SGHDN, FVKESK.

The gene calls are TRBV12-3 or TRBV12-4 and TRBJ2-1; 7 positions match TRBD2. CDR3 length: 15 residues. J was trimmed by 8 bases and V by 1 base; bases with no gene match: 8. CDR3 in amino acids: CASSLEGREVDEQFF. The DNA for the CDR3 is TGTGCCAGCAGTTTAGAGGGACGGGAGGTGGATGAGCAGTTCTTC.

The chain links TRBV30 to TRBJ2-5; D tentatively fits TRBD1 or TRBD2 (5 bases each). The CDR3 extends over 15 amino acids. Germline CDR1 and CDR2: GTSNPN and SVGIG (reference sequence). Deletions cut 3 bases from V and 7 bases from J, with 21 bases between. The CDR3 reads CAWRSAGTLGRTQYF. For the CDR3, the DNA is TGTGCCTGGAGATCAGCCGGGACCCTGGGAAGGACCCAGTACTTC.

This clonotype has more than one count but fewer than ten. The gene calls are TRBV18 and TRBJ2-4, with D tentatively TRBD2 (5 bases). There are 17 residues in the CDR3. From germline, CDR1 is KGHSH and CDR2 LQKENI. The ends were cut back, 3 bases at V and 1 base at J, with 16 bases in the middle. The CDR3 coding sequence is TGTGCCAGCTCACCCGCTATTGCCGGGGTTGCCAAAAACATTCAGTACTTC. Translating gives CASSPAIAGVAKNIQYF. The full variable domain, its missing parts supplied by reference TRBV18 and TRBJ2-4, is NAGVMQNPRHLVRRRGQEARLRCSPMKGHSHVYWYRQLPEEGLKFMVYLQKENIIDESGMPKERFSAEFPKEGPSILRIQQVVRGDSAAYFCASSPAIAGVAKNIQYFGAGTRLSVL.